These 27 T cell receptor beta chains were all obtained from the same sample, sequenced in a study of monozygotic twins with inflammatory bowel disease. Each CDR3 protein gets one entry in TCRdb, which reprocessed the 5' RACE reads and gives no DNA. The sample totals fewer than 550,000 distinct CDR3 sequences. Sequenced: blood. The receptors were sampled from a human donor with ulcerative colitis or Crohn's disease, or a healthy co-twin of an affected twin (not recorded which).

This sequence joins TRBV3-1 and TRBJ2-3; TCRdb's D call, TRBD1, is unchecked because there is no DNA. The CDR3 is made up of 14 amino acids. The germline V gene has CDR1 LGHDT and CDR2 YNNKEL (reference sequence). This chain's CDR3 is CASSLRDGQGTQYF.

The genes are TRBV19 and TRBJ1-2; absent DNA, TCRdb's TRBD1 call cannot be checked. This CDR3 has 14 amino acids. The germline gives CDR1 LNHDA, CDR2 SQIVND (reference sequence). The CDR3 protein is CASHEAGSVYGYTF.

The V call is TRBV27, the J call TRBJ1-1; the D call of TRBD1 rests on TCRdb alone, since no DNA is present to check it. This CDR3 has 15 residues. CDR1 MNHEY and CDR2 SMNVEV come from the germline V gene (reference sequence). This chain's CDR3 is CASSLRTGGILEAFF.

The genes are TRBV12-3 or TRBV12-4 and TRBJ2-7; TCRdb returns TRBD1, unconfirmable since there is no DNA. The CDR3 runs 17 residues. CDR3 region: CASSLDSGKSTGYEQYF.

V is TRBV20-1 and J is TRBJ1-5. Germline CDR1 and CDR2: DFQATT and SNEGSKA (reference sequence). The CDR3 sequence is 14 residues long. The CDR3 spells CSVKRPTANQPQHF.

The chain recombines TRBV7-3 with TRBJ2-1; without DNA, the TCRdb call of TRBD2 cannot be checked. CDR1 SGHTA and CDR2 FQGTGA come from the germline V gene. The CDR3 extends over 15 amino acids. CDR3 protein: CASSLGLAGTDEQFF.

J is TRBJ2-4 and V is TRBV28; TCRdb designates TRBD1, a call that cannot be tested without DNA. Germline V gives CDR1 MDHEN, CDR2 SYDVKM. This CDR3 is 16 amino acids long. This chain's CDR3 is CASSLEGSGSKNIQYF.

The gene calls are TRBV18 and TRBJ2-3; TCRdb designates TRBD2, a call that cannot be tested without DNA. The CDR3 spans 16 residues. Germline V gene data show CDR1 as KGHSH and CDR2 as LQKENI. The CDR3 sequence: CASSSLARGTTDTQYF. Based on the CDR3 plus reference TRBV18 and TRBJ2-3, the full variable domain is NAGVMQNPRHLVRRRGQEARLRCSPMKGHSHVYWYRQLPEEGLKFMVYLQKENIIDESGMPKERFSAEFPKEGPSILRIQQVVRGDSAAYFCASSSLARGTTDTQYFGPGTRLTVL.

This chain uses TRBV24-1 with TRBJ2-3; TCRdb's D call, TRBD1, is unchecked because there is no DNA. The CDR3 is made up of 13 amino acids. Germline-derived CDR1 and CDR2 are KGHDR and SFDVKD. The CDR3 is CATSEGTADTQYF.

This chain links TRBV9 with TRBJ2-1; TCRdb lists TRBD1, though no DNA is available to test this call. Germline V CDR1 and CDR2: SGDLS, YYNGEE. The CDR3 is made up of 17 amino acids. The CDR3: CASSPIPGTGGLGGQFF.

The chain has TRBV12-3 or TRBV12-4 and TRBJ2-7; the D gene TCRdb calls, TRBD1, cannot be checked with no DNA. This CDR3 has 15 amino acids. Here the CDR3 reads CASSDRGGGAYEQYF.

The chain has TRBV20-1 and TRBJ2-2; TCRdb designates TRBD1, a call that cannot be tested without DNA. The germline V gene has CDR1 DFQATT and CDR2 SNEGSKA (reference sequence). The CDR3 covers 15 residues. The CDR3 here is CSVETSPRRAGELFF.

The chain joins TRBV20-1 to TRBJ2-5; checking the TCRdb D call of TRBD2 is not possible without DNA. The CDR3 consists of 14 residues. The germline CDR1 and CDR2 sequences are DFQATT and SNEGSKA (reference sequence). CDR3 sequence reads: CSAGEAGGKETQYF.

The chain joins TRBV18 to TRBJ1-1; no DNA is available, so the TRBD1 call from TCRdb remains unchecked. Germline CDR1 and CDR2: KGHSH and LQKENI. The CDR3 covers 17 residues. The CDR3 sequence is CASSPPGRGRQETEAFF.

The gene calls are TRBV20-1 and TRBJ2-3; TCRdb's D gene call, TRBD2, goes unchecked for lack of DNA. Germline CDR1 and CDR2: DFQATT and SNEGSKA (reference sequence). This CDR3 has 15 amino acids. The CDR3 loop is CSARDASGRLDTQYF.

The J gene is TRBJ2-1, the V gene TRBV7-9; TCRdb gives TRBD2 as the D gene, but with no DNA this cannot be confirmed. Germline lookup yields CDR1 SEHNR and CDR2 FQNEAQ (reference sequence). The CDR3 sequence is 16 residues long. The CDR3 spells CASSFSSGRRRNEQFF.

This chain links TRBV30 with TRBJ2-4; TCRdb picks TRBD1, but there is no DNA to check that call. This CDR3 has 14 residues. Germline V gene data show CDR1 as GTSNPN and CDR2 as SVGIG (reference sequence). The chain's CDR3 is CAWSDGDGENIQYF.

V usage is TRBV5-6 and J usage is TRBJ2-2; no DNA is available, so the TRBD2 call from TCRdb remains unchecked. Germline V gene sequence: CDR1 SGHDT, CDR2 YYEEEE. This CDR3 spans 16 amino acids. CDR3: CASSWGPKVDTGELFF.

This chain joins TRBV5-1 and TRBJ1-5; TCRdb lists TRBD1, though no DNA is available to test this call. Germline V gives CDR1 SGHRS, CDR2 YFSETQ. The CDR3 covers 13 residues. CDR3 residues: CASSAGTYQPQHF.

The chain links TRBV29-1 to TRBJ1-2; TCRdb's D call, TRBD1, is unchecked because there is no DNA. This CDR3 contains 16 residues. Germline loops: CDR1 SQVTM, CDR2 ANQGSEA. CDR3 in amino acids: CSVSSLGRDRGYGYTF.

CDR3 residues: CASSFWGDYSNEQFF. This chain joins TRBV5-4 and TRBJ2-1; TCRdb designates TRBD2, a call that cannot be tested without DNA. The germline CDR1 and CDR2 sequences are SGHNT and YYREEE (reference sequence). The CDR3 extends over 15 amino acids.

V and J are TRBV7-2 and TRBJ2-7; the TRBD2 assignment by TCRdb is unverifiable without DNA. The CDR3 sequence is 15 residues long. Germline CDR1 is SGHTA and CDR2 is FQGNSA. CDR3 sequence: CASRNWTSGDYEQYF. The full variable domain, in which reference TRBV7-2 and TRBJ2-7 provide the parts outside the CDR3, is GAGVSQSPSNKVTEKGKDVELRCDPISGHTALYWYRQSLGQGLEFLIYFQGNSAPDKSGLPSDRFSAERTGGSVSTLTIQRTQQEDSAVYLCASRNWTSGDYEQYFGPGTRLTVT.

The chain recombines TRBV19 with TRBJ1-2. From germline, CDR1 is LNHDA and CDR2 SQIVND (reference sequence). This CDR3 region has 13 residues. The CDR3 region is CASGKVGNYGYTF.

The chain links TRBV20-1 to TRBJ2-3; TCRdb reports TRBD2, a call that lacks DNA to check it against. Germline CDR1 DFQATT, CDR2 SNEGSKA (reference sequence). The CDR3 has 16 residues. The chain's CDR3 is CSARALRQGSADTQYF.

CDR3 region: CASSLATGPDEQYF. The V call is TRBV7-2, the J call TRBJ2-7; TCRdb lists TRBD1, though no DNA is available to test this call. The CDR3 is made up of 14 amino acids. Germline CDR1 SGHTA, CDR2 FQGNSA.

The gene calls are TRBV7-2 and TRBJ2-7; the D gene TCRdb calls, TRBD1, cannot be checked with no DNA. This CDR3 comprises 14 residues. Germline V gene sequence: CDR1 SGHTA, CDR2 FQGNSA. CDR3 loop: CASSLQGAKNEQYF.

The chain has TRBV5-1 and TRBJ2-5; TCRdb designates TRBD2, a call that cannot be tested without DNA. The CDR3 consists of 18 residues. The V gene's germline CDR1 is SGHRS and CDR2 YFSETQ. This CDR3 is CASSRGTSGRVDRETQYF.